The clone carrying this TCR beta chain was observed a few times. Its antigen is undetermined. Surgeons resected thymus tissue during corrective heart surgery. Corrective surgery for congenital heart defects was being performed on the healthy Finnish infants who were the donors. This CDR3 comprises 12 residues. Germline assignment: CDR1 MGHDK and CDR2 SYGVNS. V lost 1 base and J lost 8, with 8 bases in between. These data originate in a study of human thymus T cells. The repertoire was sequenced with immunoSEQ multiplex PCR; TCRdb's copy has only in-frame clones and lacks some. The data hold tens of thousands of clones, with 95% observed a single time. Points from the study as a whole: Reports from related research described highly overlapping thymic repertoires among unrelated individuals. Apparent skewing of V and J gene usage characterized both thymic and blood repertoires.

The chain combines TRBV25-1 with TRBJ1-2; D call uncertain. The sequence was obtained from a girl in the first two years of life with a congenital heart defect but otherwise immunologically healthy. The sample comprised thymus tissue. CDR3 sequence: CASSESTRGYTF. In DNA, the CDR3 is TGTGCCAGCAGTGAATCGACGAGGGGCTACACCTTC.